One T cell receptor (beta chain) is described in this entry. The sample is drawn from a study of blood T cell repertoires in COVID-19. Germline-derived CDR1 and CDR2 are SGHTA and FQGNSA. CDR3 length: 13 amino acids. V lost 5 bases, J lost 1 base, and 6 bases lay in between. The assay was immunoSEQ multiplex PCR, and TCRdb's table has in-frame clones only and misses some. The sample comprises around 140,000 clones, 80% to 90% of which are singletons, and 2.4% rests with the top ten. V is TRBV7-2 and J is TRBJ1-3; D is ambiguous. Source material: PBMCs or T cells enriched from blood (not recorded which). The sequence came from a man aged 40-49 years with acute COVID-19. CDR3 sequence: CASSINSGNTIYF. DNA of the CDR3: TGTGCCAGCAGCATCAATTCTGGAAACACCATATATTTT. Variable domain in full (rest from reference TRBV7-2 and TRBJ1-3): GAGVSQSPSNKVTEKGKDVELRCDPISGHTALYWYRQSLGQGLEFLIYFQGNSAPDKSGLPSDRFSAERTGGSVSTLTIQRTQQEDSAVYLCASSINSGNTIYFGEGSWLTVV.